This TCR beta chain emerged from a study of T cells and Merkel cell carcinoma outcomes. V shed 5 bases and J 4 bases; nucleotides not matched to a gene: 4. The germline V gene encodes CDR1 SGHTA and CDR2 FQGNSA. The CDR3 extends over 13 amino acids. Only in-frame clones appear in the TCRdb table, and some are missing; sequencing was by immunoSEQ multiplex PCR. The data contain roughly 6,500 clones, around 90% of them singletons. V and J are TRBV7-2 and TRBJ1-2, with TRBD1 matching 7 bases. The sequencing input was tumor tissue from Merkel cell carcinoma. This receptor was taken from a human donor with Merkel cell carcinoma. The CDR3 sequence is CASSPGQSYGYTF. CDR3 DNA sequence: TGTGCCAGCAGCCCGGGACAGAGCTATGGCTACACCTTC.